The next 2 T cell receptor beta chains were all read from a single sample in a study of chemoradiotherapy in HPV16-positive cancers. Produced via immunoSEQ multiplex PCR; TCRdb's table is partial and in-frame only. The sample holds 53,000 or so clones, roughly 90% seen once. The sequencing used blood, collected from a patient who underwent chemoradiotherapy. The origin of the receptors is a human donor with HPV-associated anogenital cancer.

The V gene is TRBV12-5, the J gene TRBJ1-5; possibly TRBD1 for D (6 bases). V lost 6 bases to trimming and J lost 6 bases, with 15 bases between them. Germline values: CDR1 LGHNT, CDR2 FRNRAP. CDR3 length: 14 residues. The CDR3 sequence: CASGPTGIVQPQHF. The CDR3 nucleotides read TGTGCTAGTGGCCCCACAGGGATAGTTCAGCCCCAGCATTTT.

The rearrangement joins TRBV11-3 to TRBJ2-7, with 7 bases lining up with TRBD1. Germline CDR1 reads SGHNT; CDR2 reads YENEEA. Trimming took 5 bases from V and 2 from J; bases not matched to a gene: 9. The CDR3 totals 15 residues. The CDR3 spells CASSAVQGVAYEQYF. The CDR3 region has the DNA TGTGCCAGCAGCGCCGTTCAGGGGGTCGCCTACGAGCAGTACTTC.